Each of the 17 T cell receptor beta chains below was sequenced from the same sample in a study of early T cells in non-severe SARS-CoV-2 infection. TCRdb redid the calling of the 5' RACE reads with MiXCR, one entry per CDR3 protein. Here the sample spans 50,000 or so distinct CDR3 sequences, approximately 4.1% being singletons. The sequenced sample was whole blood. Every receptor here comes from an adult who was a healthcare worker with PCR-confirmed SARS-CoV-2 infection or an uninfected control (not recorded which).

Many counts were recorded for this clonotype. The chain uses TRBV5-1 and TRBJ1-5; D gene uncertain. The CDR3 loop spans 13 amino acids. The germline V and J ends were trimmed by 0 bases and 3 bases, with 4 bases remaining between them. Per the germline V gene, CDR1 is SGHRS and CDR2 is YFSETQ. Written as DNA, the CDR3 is TGCGCCAGCAGCTTGGGGATCAATCAGCCCCAGCATTTT. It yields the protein CASSLGINQPQHF.

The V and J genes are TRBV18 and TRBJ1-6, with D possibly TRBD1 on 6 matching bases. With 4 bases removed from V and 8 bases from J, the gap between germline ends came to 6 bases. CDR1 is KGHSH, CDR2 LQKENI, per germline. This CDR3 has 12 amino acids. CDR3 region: CASSRTDSPLHF. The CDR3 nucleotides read TGTGCCAGCTCACGGACAGATTCACCCCTCCACTTT.

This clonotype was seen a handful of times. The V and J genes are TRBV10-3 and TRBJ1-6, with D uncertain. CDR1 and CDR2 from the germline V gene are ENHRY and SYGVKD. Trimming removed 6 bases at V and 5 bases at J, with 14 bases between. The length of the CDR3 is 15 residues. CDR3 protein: CAIRSEGPNNSPLHF. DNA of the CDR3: TGTGCCATCAGAAGCGAAGGACCTAATAATTCACCCCTCCACTTT.

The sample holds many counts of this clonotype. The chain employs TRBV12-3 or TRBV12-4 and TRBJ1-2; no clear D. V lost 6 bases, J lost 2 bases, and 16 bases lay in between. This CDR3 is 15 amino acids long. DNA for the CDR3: TGTGCCAGCAGCCAACGCCAAGCCGAAAACTATGGCTACACCTTC. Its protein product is CASSQRQAENYGYTF.

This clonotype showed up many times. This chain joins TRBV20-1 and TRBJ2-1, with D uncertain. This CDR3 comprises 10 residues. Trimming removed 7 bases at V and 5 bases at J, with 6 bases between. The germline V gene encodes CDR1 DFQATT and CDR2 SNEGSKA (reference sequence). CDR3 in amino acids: CSGNDNEQFF. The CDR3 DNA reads TGCAGTGGGAACGACAATGAGCAGTTCTTC.

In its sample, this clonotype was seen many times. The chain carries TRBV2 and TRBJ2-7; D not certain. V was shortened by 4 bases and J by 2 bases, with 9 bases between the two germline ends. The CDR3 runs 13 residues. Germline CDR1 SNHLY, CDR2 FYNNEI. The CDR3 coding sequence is TGTGCCAGCAGTGGCACACCGACCTACGAGCAGTACTTC. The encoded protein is CASSGTPTYEQYF.

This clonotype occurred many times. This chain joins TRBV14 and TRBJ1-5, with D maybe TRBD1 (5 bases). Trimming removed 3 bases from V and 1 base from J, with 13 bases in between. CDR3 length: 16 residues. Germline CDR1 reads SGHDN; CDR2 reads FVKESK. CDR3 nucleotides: TGTGCCAGCAGCCATCAGCCGGGGCTGAGCAATCAGCCCCAGCATTTT. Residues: CASSHQPGLSNQPQHF.

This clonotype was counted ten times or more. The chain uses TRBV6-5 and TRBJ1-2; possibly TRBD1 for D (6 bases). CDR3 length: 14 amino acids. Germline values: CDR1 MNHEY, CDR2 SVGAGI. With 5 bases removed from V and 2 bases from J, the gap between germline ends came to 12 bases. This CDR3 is CASSTGSNNYGYTF. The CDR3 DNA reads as TGTGCCAGCAGTACAGGGAGTAACAACTATGGCTACACCTTC.

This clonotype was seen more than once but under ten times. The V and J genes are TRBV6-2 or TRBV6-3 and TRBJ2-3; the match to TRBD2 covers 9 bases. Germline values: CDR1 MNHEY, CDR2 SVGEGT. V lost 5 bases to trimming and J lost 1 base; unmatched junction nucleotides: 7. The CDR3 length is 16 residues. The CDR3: CASSTFLAGRTDTQYF. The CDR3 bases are TGTGCCAGCAGTACTTTCCTAGCGGGACGCACAGATACGCAGTATTTT.

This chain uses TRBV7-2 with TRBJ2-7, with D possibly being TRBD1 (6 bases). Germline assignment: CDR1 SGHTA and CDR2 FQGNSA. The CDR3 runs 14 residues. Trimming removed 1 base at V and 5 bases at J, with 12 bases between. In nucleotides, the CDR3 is TGTGCCAGCAGCTTAGAGGCAGGGGTGGACGAGCAGTACTTC. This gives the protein CASSLEAGVDEQYF.

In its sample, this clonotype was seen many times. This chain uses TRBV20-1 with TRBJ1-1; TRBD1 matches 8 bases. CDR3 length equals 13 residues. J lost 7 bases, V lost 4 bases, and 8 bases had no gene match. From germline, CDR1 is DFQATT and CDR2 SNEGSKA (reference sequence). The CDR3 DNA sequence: TGCAGTGCTAAAGCAACAGGGGGGTATGAAGCTTTCTTT. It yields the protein CSAKATGGYEAFF.

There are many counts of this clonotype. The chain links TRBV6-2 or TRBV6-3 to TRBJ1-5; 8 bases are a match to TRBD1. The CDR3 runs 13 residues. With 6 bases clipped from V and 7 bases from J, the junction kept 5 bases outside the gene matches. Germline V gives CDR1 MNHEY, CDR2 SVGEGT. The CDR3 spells CASSPAGGQPQHF. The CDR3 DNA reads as TGTGCCAGCAGCCCGGCAGGGGGCCAGCCCCAGCATTTT.

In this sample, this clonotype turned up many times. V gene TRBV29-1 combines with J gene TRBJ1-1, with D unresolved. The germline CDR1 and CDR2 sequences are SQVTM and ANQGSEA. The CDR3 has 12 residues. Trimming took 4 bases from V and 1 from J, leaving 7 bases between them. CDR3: CSVARPNTEAFF. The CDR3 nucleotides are TGCAGCGTTGCCCGGCCGAACACTGAAGCTTTCTTT.

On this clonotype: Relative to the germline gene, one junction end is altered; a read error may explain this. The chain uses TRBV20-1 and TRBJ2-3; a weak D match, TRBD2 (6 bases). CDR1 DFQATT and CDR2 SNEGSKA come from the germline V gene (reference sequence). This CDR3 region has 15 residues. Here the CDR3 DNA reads TGCAGTGCTCCCAAAGTGCGGGGCCCCACAGATACGAAGTATTTT. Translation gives CSAPKVRGPTDTKYF.

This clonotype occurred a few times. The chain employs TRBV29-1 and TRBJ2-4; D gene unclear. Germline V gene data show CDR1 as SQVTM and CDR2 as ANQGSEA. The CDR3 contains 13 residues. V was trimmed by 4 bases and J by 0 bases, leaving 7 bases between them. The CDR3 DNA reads TGCAGCGTTGCCTCGGGAGCCAAAAACATTCAGTACTTC. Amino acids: CSVASGAKNIQYF.

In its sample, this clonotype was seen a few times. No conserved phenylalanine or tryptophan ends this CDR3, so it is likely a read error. The CDR3, as DNA: TGTGCCAGCAGCGTAGAAATGGGGAGGTCGAACACTGAAGCTTTCCTT. Translated: CASSVEMGRSNTEAFL. The V call is TRBV9, the J call TRBJ1-1; D not certain. CDR1 and CDR2 from the germline V gene are SGDLS and YYNGEE. This CDR3 is 16 amino acids long. Trimming cost V 0 bases and J 1 base, with 13 bases left between them.

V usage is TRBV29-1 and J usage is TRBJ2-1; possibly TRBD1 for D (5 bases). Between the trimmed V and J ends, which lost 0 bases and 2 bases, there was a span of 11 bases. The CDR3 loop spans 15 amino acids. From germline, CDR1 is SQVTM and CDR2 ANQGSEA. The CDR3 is CSVEDRQFTYNEQFF. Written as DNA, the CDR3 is TGCAGCGTTGAAGATAGACAGTTTACCTACAATGAGCAGTTCTTC.